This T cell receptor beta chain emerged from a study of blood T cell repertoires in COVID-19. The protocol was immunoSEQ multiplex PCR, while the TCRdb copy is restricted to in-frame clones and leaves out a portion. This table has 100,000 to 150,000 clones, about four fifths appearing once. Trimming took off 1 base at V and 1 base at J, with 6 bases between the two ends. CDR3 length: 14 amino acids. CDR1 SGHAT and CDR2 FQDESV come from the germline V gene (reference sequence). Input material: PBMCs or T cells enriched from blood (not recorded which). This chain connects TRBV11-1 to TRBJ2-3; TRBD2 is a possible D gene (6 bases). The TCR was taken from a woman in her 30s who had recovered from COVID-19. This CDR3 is CASSLGGGTDTQYF. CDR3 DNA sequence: TGTGCCAGCAGCTTAGGGGGGGGCACAGATACGCAGTATTTT.